The 10 T cell receptor beta chains listed next were all sequenced from one sample in a study of T cell repertoires in cytomegalovirus infection. TCRdb re-called the reads with MiXCR, one entry per CDR3 protein. The data contain roughly 730,000 distinct CDR3 sequences, around 32% of them singletons. Antigen specificity for these receptors is unknown. The source was cultured PBMCs, collected from culture after CMV antigen stimulation. Receptors originate from a human donor in good health (CMV status not recorded). Some clones in this sample may be carry-over from other donors' samples.

This chain connects TRBV11-2 to TRBJ2-3, with no clear D. Germline CDR1 is SGHAT and CDR2 is FQNNGV. The V and J ends lost 4 bases and 3 bases respectively, with 14 bases between them. The CDR3 is 15 amino acids. DNA of the CDR3: TGTGCCAGCAGCTCAATACGGGTTGGAACAGATACGCAGTATTTT. Translation: CASSSIRVGTDTQYF. Combining the CDR3 with reference TRBV11-2 and TRBJ2-3 gives the whole variable domain EAGVAQSPRYKIIEKRQSVAFWCNPISGHATLYWYQQILGQGPKLLIQFQNNGVVDDSQLPKDRFSAERLKGVDSTLKIQPAKLEDSAVYLCASSSIRVGTDTQYFGPGTRLTVL.

The chain employs TRBV28 and TRBJ1-6, with 7 bases matching TRBD1. CDR1 and CDR2 (germline): MDHEN, SYDVKM. The J segment lost 9 bases and the V segment lost 2 bases, leaving 7 bases of the junction unmatched. This CDR3 contains 15 residues. CDR3: CASSLGDRDFSPLHF. CDR3 DNA: TGTGCCAGCAGTTTAGGTGACAGGGATTTTTCACCCCTCCACTTT.

This clonotype occurred a few times. The chain is built from TRBV7-9 and TRBJ2-2; possible D gene TRBD2, 6 bases. This CDR3 region has 14 residues. V was pared by 4 bases and J by 5 bases, with 11 bases between. Per germline, CDR1 SEHNR and CDR2 FQNEAQ (reference sequence). CDR3 sequence reads: CASSSSSGTGELFF. The CDR3, as DNA: TGTGCCAGCAGCTCCAGTAGCGGTACCGGGGAGCTGTTTTTT.

This clonotype has a count of ten or more. This chain links TRBV7-9 with TRBJ1-1, with D unclear. Between the trimmed V and J ends, which lost 0 bases and 3 bases, there was a span of 11 bases. In germline, CDR1 is SEHNR, CDR2 FQNEAQ (reference sequence). The CDR3 length is 15 residues. The CDR3 sequence is CASSLARLKDTEAFF. The CDR3, as DNA: TGTGCCAGCAGCTTAGCGCGACTAAAGGACACTGAAGCTTTCTTT. Together with reference TRBV7-9 and TRBJ1-1, the CDR3 gives the full variable domain: DTGVSQNPRHKITKRGQNVTFRCDPISEHNRLYWYRQTLGQGPEFLTYFQNEAQLEKSRLLSDRFSAERPKGSFSTLEIQRTEQGDSAMYLCASSLARLKDTEAFFGQGTRLTVV.

The V gene is TRBV7-3, the J gene TRBJ2-1; D perhaps matches TRBD2 (6 bases). The CDR3 contains 14 residues. Germline-derived CDR1 and CDR2 are SGHTA and FQGTGA. Trimming removed 5 bases from V and 6 bases from J, with 14 bases in between. CDR3 region: CASSASPTSNEQFF. The CDR3 coding sequence is TGTGCCAGCAGCGCCAGCCCGACTAGCAATGAGCAGTTCTTC.

In this sample, this clonotype turned up a few times. The chain has TRBV12-3 or TRBV12-4 and TRBJ2-3; no clear D. This CDR3 is 12 amino acids long. The V end was cut by 4 bases, the J end by 14 bases, with 16 bases between. CDR3: CASSSSTDTWYF. Written as DNA, the CDR3 is TGTGCCAGCAGTTCCAGCACAGATACGTGGTATTTT.

The sample holds many counts of this clonotype. V and J are TRBV6-6 and TRBJ2-7; D ambiguous. Germline V gives CDR1 MNHNY, CDR2 SVGAGI (reference sequence). The CDR3 is 11 residues long. The V gene lost 6 bases and the J gene lost 0 bases, with 3 bases spanning the gap. CDR3 sequence: CASSHSYEQYF. As DNA, the CDR3 is TGTGCCAGCAGCCACTCCTACGAGCAGTACTTC.

This clonotype was recorded many times. The V and J genes are TRBV7-2 and TRBJ2-3; D gene ambiguous. Trimming left V 5 bases short and J 4 bases short, with 10 bases between. Germline-derived CDR1 and CDR2 are SGHTA and FQGNSA. CDR3 length: 13 residues. CDR3 in DNA: TGTGCCAGCAGCCCGCACCTGGCAGATACGCAGTATTTT. It specifies CASSPHLADTQYF.

This clonotype appeared a few times. The J gene is TRBJ1-6, the V gene TRBV27; D gene unclear. The CDR3 sequence is 17 residues long. Germline loops: CDR1 MNHEY, CDR2 SMNVEV (reference sequence). The ends were cut back, 4 bases at V and 0 bases at J, with 13 bases in the middle. The CDR3 DNA is TGTGCCAGCAGTTCACGGTTCTGGAACTCCTATAATTCACCCCTCCACTTT. Translation: CASSSRFWNSYNSPLHF.

V and J are TRBV6-5 and TRBJ2-3, with D possibly TRBD2 on 6 matching bases. Trimming cost V 5 bases and J 6 bases, with 12 bases left between them. The CDR3 extends over 13 amino acids. In germline, CDR1 is MNHEY, CDR2 SVGAGI. Here the CDR3 reads CASSQLASDTQYF. The DNA for the CDR3 is TGTGCCAGCAGTCAACTAGCTAGTGATACGCAGTATTTT.